Below, one T cell receptor (beta chain) is given with its context. This clonotype has a count of ten or more. What this receptor recognizes is not known. One base away there is no much larger clone; base qualities are not given. This sample was included in a study of T-cell reconstitution after alpha-beta-depleted transplantation in children (dated by TCRdb to about 2016). In the study overall: The study quantitatively tracked T-cell immune reconstitution after TCRalphabeta/CD19-depleted allogeneic hematopoietic cell transplantation in children using TCR repertoire profiling.

General findings and caveats noted by the study authors: In some patients, high TCRbeta diversity at day 60 was attributed to recipient T cells and intrathymic progenitors that had survived conditioning. About two months after transplant, the apparently early recovery of alphabetaT-cell counts reportedly depended on just several hundred clones that had expanded rapidly and came from non-depleted graft cells. Over subsequent months, a decline in hyperexpanded clone frequencies was noted, and after one year, T-cell counts and TCRbeta diversity were mostly ascribed to newly produced T cells.

Preparation of the library involved PCR. For sequencing, an Illumina HiSeq 2500 was employed. To normalize quantification of the TCRbeta repertoire, the TCR libraries were built with molecular barcoding that relied on unique molecular identifiers. Through fastp at Q25 and MiXCR, TCRdb rebuilt clones from the public reads, retaining in-frame beta chains. Each entry merges the rows of one CDR3 protein and shows their most common DNA and genes. The sample table lists about 19,000 distinct CDR3 sequences, roughly 13% of them with a count of one. Over 30% of the sample is in the top ten clones. According to the study, the label for this sample's time point signals: day 60 (about 2 months) after transplantation. Explained via the paper, the treatment or condition label denotes: allogeneic hematopoietic cell transplantation with graft depleted of TCRalphabeta T cells and CD19 B cells. TCRalphabeta/CD19-depleted allogeneic hematopoietic cell grafts were given to the transplant recipients, all of whom were children.

This material consisted of PBMCs, mostly from graft donor cells, taken 60 days after TCRalphabeta/CD19-depleted stem cell transplant. This clonotype was sampled from a female patient aged 2-15 years who had a stem cell transplant for congenital amegakaryocytic thrombocytopenia, so the T cells may come from the graft donor.

The DNA sequence reads TGTGCCAGCAGTGATCTGCAGATGAACACTGAAGCTTTCTTT. This codes for CASSDLQMNTEAFF. The V gene is TRBV2 and the J gene is TRBJ1-1; no D gene is confidently identified. Spanning cysteine to phenylalanine, the CDR3 consists of 14 amino acids. The only DNA kept is the CDR3, 42 bases in frame from the first base. Between the V and J ends, shortened by 3 bases and 0 bases respectively, the junction contains 8 bases. CDR1 and CDR2 are drawn from the germline V gene: SNHLY, FYNNEI.